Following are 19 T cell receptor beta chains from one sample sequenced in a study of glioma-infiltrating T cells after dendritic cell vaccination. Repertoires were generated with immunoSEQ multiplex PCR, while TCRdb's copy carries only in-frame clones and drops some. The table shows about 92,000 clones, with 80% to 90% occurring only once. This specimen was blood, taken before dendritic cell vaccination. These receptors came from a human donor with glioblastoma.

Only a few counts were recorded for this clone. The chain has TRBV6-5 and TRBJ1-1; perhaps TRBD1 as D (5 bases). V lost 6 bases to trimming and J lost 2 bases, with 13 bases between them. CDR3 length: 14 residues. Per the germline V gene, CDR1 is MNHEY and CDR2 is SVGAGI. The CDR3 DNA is TGTGCCAGCAGCTTGCGGACATACAACACTGAAGCTTTCTTT. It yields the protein CASSLRTYNTEAFF.

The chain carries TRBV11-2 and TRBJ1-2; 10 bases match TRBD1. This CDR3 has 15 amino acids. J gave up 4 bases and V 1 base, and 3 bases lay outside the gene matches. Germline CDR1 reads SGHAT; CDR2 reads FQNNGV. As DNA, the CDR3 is TGTGCCAGCAGCTTAGTGGGACAGGGGTCCTATGGCTACACCTTC. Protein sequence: CASSLVGQGSYGYTF.

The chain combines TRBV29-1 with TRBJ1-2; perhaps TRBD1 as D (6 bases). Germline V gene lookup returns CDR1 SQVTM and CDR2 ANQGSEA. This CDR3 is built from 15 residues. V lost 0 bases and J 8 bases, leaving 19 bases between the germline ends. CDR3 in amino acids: CSVEDREFTGKGYTF. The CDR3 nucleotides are TGCAGCGTTGAAGATCGAGAGTTCACAGGGAAGGGCTACACCTTC.

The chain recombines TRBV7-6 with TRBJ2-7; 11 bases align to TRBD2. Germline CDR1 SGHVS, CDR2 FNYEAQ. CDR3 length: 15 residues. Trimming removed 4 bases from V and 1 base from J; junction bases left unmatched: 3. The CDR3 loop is CASSSLAGGSYEQYF. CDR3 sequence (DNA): TGTGCCAGCAGCTCCCTAGCGGGAGGTTCCTACGAGCAGTACTTC.

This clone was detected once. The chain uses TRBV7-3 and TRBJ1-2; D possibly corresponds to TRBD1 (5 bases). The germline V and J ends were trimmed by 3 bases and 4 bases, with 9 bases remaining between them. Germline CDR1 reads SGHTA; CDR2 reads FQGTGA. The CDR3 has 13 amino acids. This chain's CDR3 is CASSFGGPYGYTF. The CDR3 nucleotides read TGTGCCAGCAGCTTCGGGGGACCCTATGGCTACACCTTC.

The CDR3 protein is CASSLHRLANTGELFF. The CDR3, as DNA: TGTGCCAGCAGTTTACATCGGCTAGCGAACACCGGGGAGCTGTTTTTT. This rearrangement joins TRBV27 to TRBJ2-2; D is unclear. Germline V CDR1 and CDR2: MNHEY, SMNVEV (reference sequence). Trimming shortened V by 2 bases and J by 0 bases, and 10 bases separated the two germline ends. There are 16 residues in the CDR3.

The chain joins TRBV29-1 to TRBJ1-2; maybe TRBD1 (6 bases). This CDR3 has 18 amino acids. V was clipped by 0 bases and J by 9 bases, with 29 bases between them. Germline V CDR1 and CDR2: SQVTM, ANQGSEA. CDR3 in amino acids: CSVEDLMVLNRVTLRYTF. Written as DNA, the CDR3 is TGCAGCGTTGAAGATCTTATGGTTTTGAACAGGGTGACCCTTCGCTACACCTTC.

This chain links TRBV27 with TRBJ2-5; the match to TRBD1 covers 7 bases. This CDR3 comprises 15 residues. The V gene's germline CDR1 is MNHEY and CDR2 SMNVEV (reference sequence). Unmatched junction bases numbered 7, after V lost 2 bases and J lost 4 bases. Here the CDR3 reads CASSLSEGARETQYF. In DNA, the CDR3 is TGTGCCAGCAGTTTAAGTGAGGGGGCGCGAGAGACCCAGTACTTC.

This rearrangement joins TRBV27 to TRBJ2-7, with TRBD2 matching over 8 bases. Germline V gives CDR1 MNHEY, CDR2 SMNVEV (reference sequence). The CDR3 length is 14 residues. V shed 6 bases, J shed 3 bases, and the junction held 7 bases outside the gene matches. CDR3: CASSPRGGIYEQYF. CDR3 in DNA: TGTGCCAGCAGCCCCCGGGGGGGCATCTACGAGCAGTACTTC.

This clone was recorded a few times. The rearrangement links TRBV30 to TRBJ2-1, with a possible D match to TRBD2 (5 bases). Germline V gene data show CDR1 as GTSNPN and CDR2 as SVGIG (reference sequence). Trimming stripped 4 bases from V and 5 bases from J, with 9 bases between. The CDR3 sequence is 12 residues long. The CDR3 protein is CAWNGINNEQFF. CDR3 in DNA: TGTGCCTGGAACGGGATCAACAATGAGCAGTTCTTC. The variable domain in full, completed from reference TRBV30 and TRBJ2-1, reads SQTIHQWPATLVQPVGSPLSLECTVEGTSNPNLYWYRQAAGRGLQLLFYSVGIGQISSEVPQNLSASRPQDRQFILSSKKLLLSDSGFYLCAWNGINNEQFFGPGTRLTVL.

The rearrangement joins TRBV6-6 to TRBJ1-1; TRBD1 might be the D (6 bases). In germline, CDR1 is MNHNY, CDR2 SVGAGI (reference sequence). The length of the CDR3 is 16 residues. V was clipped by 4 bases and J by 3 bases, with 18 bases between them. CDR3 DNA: TGTGCCAGCAGTTCTAATCCCGGGACACCACACACTGAAGCTTTCTTT. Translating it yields CASSSNPGTPHTEAFF.

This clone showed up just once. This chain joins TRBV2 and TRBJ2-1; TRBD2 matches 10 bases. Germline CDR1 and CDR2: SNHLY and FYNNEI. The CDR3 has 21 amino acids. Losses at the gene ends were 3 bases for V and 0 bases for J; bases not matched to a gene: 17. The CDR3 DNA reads TGTGCCAGCAGTGAGACATTCCGGGACCGGACTAGCGGCTTCTCCTACAATGAGCAGTTCTTC. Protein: CASSETFRDRTSGFSYNEQFF.

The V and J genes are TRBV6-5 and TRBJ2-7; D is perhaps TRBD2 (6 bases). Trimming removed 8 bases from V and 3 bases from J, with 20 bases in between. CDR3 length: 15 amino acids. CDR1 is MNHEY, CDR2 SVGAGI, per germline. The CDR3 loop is CASRNGGEGGYEQYF. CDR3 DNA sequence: TGTGCCAGCCGCAACGGCGGGGAAGGAGGCTACGAGCAGTACTTC.

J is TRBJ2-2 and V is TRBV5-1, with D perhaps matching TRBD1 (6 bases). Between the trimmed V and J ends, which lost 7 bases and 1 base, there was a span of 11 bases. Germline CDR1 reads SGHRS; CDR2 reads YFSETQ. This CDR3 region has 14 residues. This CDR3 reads CASQTGQNTGELFF. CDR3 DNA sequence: TGCGCCAGCCAGACGGGACAGAACACCGGGGAGCTGTTTTTT.

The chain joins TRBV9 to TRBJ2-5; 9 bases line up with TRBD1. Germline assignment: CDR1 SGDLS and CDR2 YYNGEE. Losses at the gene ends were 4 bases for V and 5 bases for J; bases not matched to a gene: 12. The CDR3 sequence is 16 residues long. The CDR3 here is CASSSQAGTGMETQYF. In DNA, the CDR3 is TGTGCCAGCAGCTCCCAAGCCGGGACAGGGATGGAGACCCAGTACTTC.

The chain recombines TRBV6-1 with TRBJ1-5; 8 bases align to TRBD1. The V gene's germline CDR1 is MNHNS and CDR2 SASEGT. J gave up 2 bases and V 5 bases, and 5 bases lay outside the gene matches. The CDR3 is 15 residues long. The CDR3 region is CASSSGGGGNQPQHF. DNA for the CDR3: TGTGCCAGCAGTTCAGGGGGCGGAGGCAATCAGCCCCAGCATTTT.

In DNA form, the CDR3 reads TGTGCCAGCGGTAGGGGGGGTCTCTATGGCTACACCTTC. Encoded protein: CASGRGGLYGYTF. J is TRBJ1-2 and V is TRBV7-9; TRBD1 might be the D (6 bases). Trimming shortened V by 8 bases and J by 4 bases, and 14 bases separated the two germline ends. CDR3 length: 13 amino acids. Germline values: CDR1 SEHNR, CDR2 FQNEAQ (reference sequence).

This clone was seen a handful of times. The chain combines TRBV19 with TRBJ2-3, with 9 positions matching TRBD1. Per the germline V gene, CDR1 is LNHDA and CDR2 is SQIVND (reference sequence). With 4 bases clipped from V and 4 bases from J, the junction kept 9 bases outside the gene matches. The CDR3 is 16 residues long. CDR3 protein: CASSTNPGQGADTQYF. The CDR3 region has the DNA TGTGCCAGTAGTACCAATCCGGGACAGGGTGCAGATACGCAGTATTTT.

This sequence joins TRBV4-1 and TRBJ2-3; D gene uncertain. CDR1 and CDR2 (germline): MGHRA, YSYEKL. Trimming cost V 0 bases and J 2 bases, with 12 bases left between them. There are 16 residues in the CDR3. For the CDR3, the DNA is TGCGCCAGCAGCCAAGATGAATGGCAGAACACAGATACGCAGTATTTT. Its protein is CASSQDEWQNTDTQYF.